Described below is a single TCR beta chain sequence and its context. The data were obtained in a study of blood T cell repertoires in COVID-19. Study as a whole: T cells, B-cell-depleted T cells, or PBMCs provided the cDNA or gDNA that served as material.

Germline values: CDR1 MNHNS, CDR2 SASEGT. V was shortened by 2 bases and J by 15 bases, with 26 bases between the two germline ends. The CDR3 has 16 residues. Repertoires were generated with immunoSEQ multiplex PCR, while TCRdb's copy carries only in-frame clones and drops some. Among 200,000 or so clones listed, 80% to 90% were seen once. The receptor comes from a man in his fifties or sixties with acute or convalescent COVID-19. Sequencing was carried out using peripheral blood. V and J are TRBV6-1 and TRBJ2-1; a weak D match, TRBD2 (6 bases). CDR3 in DNA: TGTGCCAGCAGTGAACCCTCCGGGACTTCTTCTTCTTGGCGGTTCTTC. Translated, it gives CASSEPSGTSSSWRFF.